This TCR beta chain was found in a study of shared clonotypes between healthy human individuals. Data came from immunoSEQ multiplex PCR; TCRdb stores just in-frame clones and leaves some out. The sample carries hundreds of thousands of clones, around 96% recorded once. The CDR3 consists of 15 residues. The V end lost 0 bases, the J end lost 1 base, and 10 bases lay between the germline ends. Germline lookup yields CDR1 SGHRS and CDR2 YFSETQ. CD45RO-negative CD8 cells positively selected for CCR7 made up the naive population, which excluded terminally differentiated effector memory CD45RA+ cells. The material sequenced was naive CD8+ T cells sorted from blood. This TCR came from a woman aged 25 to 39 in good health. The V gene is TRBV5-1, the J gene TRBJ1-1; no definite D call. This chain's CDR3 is CASSLVSGGNTEAFF. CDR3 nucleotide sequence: TGCGCCAGCAGCTTGGTCTCGGGCGGGAACACTGAAGCTTTCTTT.